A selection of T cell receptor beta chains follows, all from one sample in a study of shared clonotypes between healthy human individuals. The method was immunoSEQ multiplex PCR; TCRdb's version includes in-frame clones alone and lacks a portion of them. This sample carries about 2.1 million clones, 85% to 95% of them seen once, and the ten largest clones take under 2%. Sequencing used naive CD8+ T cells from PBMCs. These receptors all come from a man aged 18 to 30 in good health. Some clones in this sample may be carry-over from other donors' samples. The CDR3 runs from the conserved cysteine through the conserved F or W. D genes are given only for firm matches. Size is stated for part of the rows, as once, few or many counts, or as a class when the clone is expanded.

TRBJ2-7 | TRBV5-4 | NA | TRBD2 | TGTGCCAGCAGCCCCGGGACTAGCTCCCACGAGCAGTACTTC | CASSPGTSSHEQYF
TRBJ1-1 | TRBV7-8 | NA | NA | TGTGCCAGCAGCCGCACCCTCGTGGGGACGGGCACTGAAGCTTTCTTT | CASSRTLVGTGTEAFF
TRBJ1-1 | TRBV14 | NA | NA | TGTGCCAGCAGCCAAGCACTCAGATCGGCTTTCTTT | CASSQALRSAFF
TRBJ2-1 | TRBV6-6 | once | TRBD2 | TGTGCCAGCAGTACTTGGGACTACACCTACAATGAGCAGTTCTTC | CASSTWDYTYNEQFF
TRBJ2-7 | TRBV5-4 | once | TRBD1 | TGTGCCAGCAGCTTGGACCGGGACAGGTTTTATGAGCAGTACTTC | CASSLDRDRFYEQYF
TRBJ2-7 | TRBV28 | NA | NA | TGTGCCAGCAGTTTAAGCCGGGCCTACGAGCAGTACTTC | CASSLSRAYEQYF
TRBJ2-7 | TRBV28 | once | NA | TGTGCCAGCAGGAGAAGTGGGGATCACGAGCAGTACTTC | CASRRSGDHEQYF
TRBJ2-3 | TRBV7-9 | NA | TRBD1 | TGTGCCAGCAGCCCGAGGACAGGGGAAGGCACAGATACGCAGTATTTT | CASSPRTGEGTDTQYF
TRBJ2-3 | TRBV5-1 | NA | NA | TGCGCCAGCAGCTATCTTCCGCAGGGGGGTAACCCGAGGACAGATACGCAGTATTTT | CASSYLPQGGNPRTDTQYF
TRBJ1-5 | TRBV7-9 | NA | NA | TGTGCCAGCAGCGGTAGCAATCAGCCCCAGCATTTT | CASSGSNQPQHF
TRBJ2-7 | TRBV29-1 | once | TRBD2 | TGCAGCGTTGAAGAACAGGAGCGGGGAGCGGGCTACGAGCAGTACTTC | CSVEEQERGAGYEQYF
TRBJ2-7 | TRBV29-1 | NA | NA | TGCAGCGTTGAAGTGCCGGCTTACTCCTACGAGCAGTACTTC | CSVEVPAYSYEQYF
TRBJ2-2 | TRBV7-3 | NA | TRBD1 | TGTGCCAGCAGCTTGACAGGGGGCGGCGTAGTCACCGGGGAGCTGTTTTTT | CASSLTGGGVVTGELFF
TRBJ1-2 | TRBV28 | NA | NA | TGTGCCAGCAGTTTGAGGGACTTCGGCCTGTATGGCTACACCTTC | CASSLRDFGLYGYTF
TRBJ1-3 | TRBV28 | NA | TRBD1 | TGTGCCAGCAGTATAATAGCGGGACAGGGGTTGGGAAACACCATATATTTT | CASSIIAGQGLGNTIYF
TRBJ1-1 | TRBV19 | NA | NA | TGTGCCAGTAGTATGAGTGGCGGGAACACTGAAGCTTTCTTT | CASSMSGGNTEAFF
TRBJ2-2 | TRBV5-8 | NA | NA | TGTGCCAGCAGCCTTAGAGGGACGAACACCGGGGAGCTGTTTTTT | CASSLRGTNTGELFF
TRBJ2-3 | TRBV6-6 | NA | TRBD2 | TGTGCCAGCAGGCCAACTAGCGGGAGTTGGACGCAGTATTTT | CASRPTSGSWTQYF
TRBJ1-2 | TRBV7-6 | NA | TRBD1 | TGTGCCAGCAGCTCTTCCCGGGACAGGGGTTTCTATGGCTACACCTTC | CASSSSRDRGFYGYTF
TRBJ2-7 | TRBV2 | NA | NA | TGTGCCGTTAGGAGCCAGGGTAAAATCTACGAGCAGTACTTC | CAVRSQGKIYEQYF
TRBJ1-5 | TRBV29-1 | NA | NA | TGCAGCGTGGGGGAAAATAGCAATCAGCCCCAGCATTTT | CSVGENSNQPQHF
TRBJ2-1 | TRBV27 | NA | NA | TGTGCCAGCAGTCCGGGGAGGTATTCCTACAATGAGCAGTTCTTC | CASSPGRYSYNEQFF
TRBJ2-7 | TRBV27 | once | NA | TGTGCCAGCAGGGGCCGGGCCGGGAGCTACGAGCAGTACTTC | CASRGRAGSYEQYF
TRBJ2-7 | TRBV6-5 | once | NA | TGTGCCAGCAGTTACTCGGTAGGGGTAGGGTACGAGCAGTACTTC | CASSYSVGVGYEQYF
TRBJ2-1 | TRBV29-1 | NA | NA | TGCAGCGTGAGGCGGGGAGGACTGTCCTACAATGAGCAGTTCTTC | CSVRRGGLSYNEQFF
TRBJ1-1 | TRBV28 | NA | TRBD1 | TGTGCCAGCAGTCAGGACAGGGGACCCATGAACACTGAAGCTTTCTTT | CASSQDRGPMNTEAFF
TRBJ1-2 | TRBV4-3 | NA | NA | TGCGCCAGCAGCCAAGATTTTTGGAGGGGGTTCTATGGCTACACCTTC | CASSQDFWRGFYGYTF
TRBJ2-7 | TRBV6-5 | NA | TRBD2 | TGTGCCAGCAGACCCCGGGACTATCCACCCTACGAGCAGTACTTC | CASRPRDYPPYEQYF
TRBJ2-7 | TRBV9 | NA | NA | TGTGCCAGCAGCTTGTCAACCGGGACCGCCTTTGACGAGCAGTACTTC | CASSLSTGTAFDEQYF
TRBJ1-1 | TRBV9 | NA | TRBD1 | TGTGCCAGCAGCGGCCGGGACAGATCGGTCCGAGCTTTCTTT | CASSGRDRSVRAFF
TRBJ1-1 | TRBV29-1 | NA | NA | TGCAGCGTCCCCGACGACCCGAGGACTGAAGCTTTCTTT | CSVPDDPRTEAFF
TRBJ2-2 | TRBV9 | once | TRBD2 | TGTGCCAGCAGCGGCCGTTGGGAGGGCACCGGGGAGCTGTTTTTT | CASSGRWEGTGELFF
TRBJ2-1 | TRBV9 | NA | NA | TGTGCCAGCAGCACCGGTGTGGCGTTCAATGAGCAGTTCTTC | CASSTGVAFNEQFF
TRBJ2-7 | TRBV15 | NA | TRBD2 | TGTGCCACCAGCCCCGGGGGGGAAGGGCCCTACGAGCAGTACTTC | CATSPGGEGPYEQYF
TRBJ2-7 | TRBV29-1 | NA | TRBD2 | TGCAGCGTTGATTTAGCGGGAGGGCCATACGAGCAGTACTTC | CSVDLAGGPYEQYF
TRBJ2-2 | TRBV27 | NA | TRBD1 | TGTGCCAGCAGTTCGGACAGGGGGAACACCGGGGAGCTGTTTTTT | CASSSDRGNTGELFF
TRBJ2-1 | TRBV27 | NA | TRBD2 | TGTGCCAGCAGTTCCTCGACTAGCGGGATATATGAGCAGTTCTTC | CASSSSTSGIYEQFF
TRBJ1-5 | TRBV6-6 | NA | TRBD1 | TGTGCCAGCACGGGACAGGGATCCAATCAGCCCCAGCATTTT | CASTGQGSNQPQHF
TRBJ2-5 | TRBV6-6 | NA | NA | TGTGCCAGCAGAAAGACCCCAGGGGGGGTAGAGACCCAGTACTTC | CASRKTPGGVETQYF
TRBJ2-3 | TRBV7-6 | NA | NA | TGTGCCAGCAGCTTAGCGGGTGGGGGAAGCGGTTACGACACAGATACGCAGTATTTT | CASSLAGGGSGYDTDTQYF
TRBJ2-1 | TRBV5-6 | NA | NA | TGTGCCAGCAGCTCCGCCGGGACTCGAAGCTCCTACAATGAGCAGTTCTTC | CASSSAGTRSSYNEQFF
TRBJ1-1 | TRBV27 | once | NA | TGTGCCAGCAGTTTTCGGGCCATGGGGACTGAAGCTTTCTTT | CASSFRAMGTEAFF
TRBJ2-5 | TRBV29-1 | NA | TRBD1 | TGCAGCGCCTATTTACCAGGGGGAGAGACCCAGTACTTC | CSAYLPGGETQYF
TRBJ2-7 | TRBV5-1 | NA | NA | TGCGCCAGCAGCATGGACATACTATACGAGCAGTACTTC | CASSMDILYEQYF